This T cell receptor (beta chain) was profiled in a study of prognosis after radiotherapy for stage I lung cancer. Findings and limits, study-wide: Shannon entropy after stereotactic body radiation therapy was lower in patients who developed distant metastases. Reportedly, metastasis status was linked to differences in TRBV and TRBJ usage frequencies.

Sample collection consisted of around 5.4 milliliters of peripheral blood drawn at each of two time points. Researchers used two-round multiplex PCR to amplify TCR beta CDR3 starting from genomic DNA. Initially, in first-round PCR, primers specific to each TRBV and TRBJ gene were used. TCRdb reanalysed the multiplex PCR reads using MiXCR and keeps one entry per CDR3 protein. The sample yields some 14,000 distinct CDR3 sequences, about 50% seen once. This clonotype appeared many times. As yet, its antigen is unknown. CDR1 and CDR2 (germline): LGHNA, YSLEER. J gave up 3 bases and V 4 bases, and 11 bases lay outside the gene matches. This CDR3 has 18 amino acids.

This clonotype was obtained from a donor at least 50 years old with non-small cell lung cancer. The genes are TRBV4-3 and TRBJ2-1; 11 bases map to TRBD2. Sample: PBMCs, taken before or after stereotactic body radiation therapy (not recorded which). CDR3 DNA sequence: TGCGCCAGCAGCCGGGAGTTCGGGACTAGCGGCCTCTACAATGAGCAGTTCTTC. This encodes CASSREFGTSGLYNEQFF.